The subject of this entry is one T cell receptor (beta chain). The data are from a study of T cells in Graves' hyperthyroidism and ophthalmopathy. Amplified TCR beta CDR3 regions came from RNA transcripts. With the HTBI primer set, the TCR CDR3 went through a first round of RT-PCR. TCRdb recomputed calls from the multiplex PCR reads with MiXCR, one row per CDR3 protein. The sample includes 750,000 to 950,000 distinct CDR3 sequences, over 35% seen only once; the top ten take 7.5% to 9.5%. The germline gives CDR1 SGHRS, CDR2 YFSETQ. The CDR3 spans 13 residues. Deletions cut 1 base from V and 0 bases from J, with 4 bases between.

The material sequenced was blood. This sequence was found in a man aged 18-30 years with Graves' hyperthyroidism. The chain couples TRBV5-1 to TRBJ1-1; no clear D gene. The CDR3 spells CASSLILNTEAFF. CDR3 sequence (DNA): TGCGCCAGCAGCTTGATCCTGAACACTGAAGCTTTCTTT.